What follows are 24 T cell receptor beta chains derived from one specimen sequenced in a study of early T cells in non-severe SARS-CoV-2 infection. Via MiXCR, TCRdb re-called the 5' RACE reads, giving one row per CDR3 protein. The sample lists fewer than 35,000 distinct CDR3 sequences, under 7.5% occurring once. Sequences were obtained from whole blood. Receptors were obtained from an adult who was a healthcare worker with PCR-confirmed SARS-CoV-2 infection or an uninfected control (not recorded which).

Only a few counts were recorded for this clonotype. The rearrangement links TRBV10-2 to TRBJ2-1, with TRBD2 as a possible D gene (6 bases). Germline CDR1 and CDR2: WSHSY and SAAADI. The CDR3 length is 15 residues. Trimming stripped 4 bases from V and 5 bases from J, with 15 bases between. CDR3 DNA: TGCGCCAGCAGTGTCACGGCTAGCGTTAACAATGAGCAGTTCTTC. It specifies CASSVTASVNNEQFF.

This clonotype occurred many times. The chain is built from TRBV18 and TRBJ2-7; 7 bases are shared with TRBD1. The CDR3 is 16 residues long. The V gene's germline CDR1 is KGHSH and CDR2 LQKENI. Trimming removed 3 bases from V and 0 bases from J; junction bases left unmatched: 8. DNA for the CDR3: TGTGCCAGCTCACCGAGGATCCAGGGGGTCTCCTACGAGCAGTACTTC. Protein sequence: CASSPRIQGVSYEQYF.

This clonotype was observed many times. This rearrangement joins TRBV27 to TRBJ2-4; D call uncertain. The germline V and J ends were trimmed by 4 bases and 4 bases, with 8 bases remaining between them. This CDR3 has 13 amino acids. Germline lookup yields CDR1 MNHEY and CDR2 SMNVEV (reference sequence). The CDR3 coding sequence is TGTGCCAGCAGTTCCCTCCTAAAAAACATTCAGTACTTC. Translated, it gives CASSSLLKNIQYF.

In this sample, this clonotype turned up many times. The chain couples TRBV12-3 or TRBV12-4 to TRBJ1-5; a possible D gene is TRBD1 (6 bases). V was shortened by 5 bases and J by 3 bases, with 20 bases between the two germline ends. The CDR3 is made up of 17 amino acids. CDR3 sequence (DNA): TGTGCCAGCAGTCCGGCACAGGGCCTCCTCTCCAATCAGCCCCAGCATTTT. Its protein product is CASSPAQGLLSNQPQHF.

This clonotype has at least ten counts. The chain links TRBV7-2 to TRBJ2-1; 14 bases fit TRBD2. This CDR3 contains 16 residues. Germline-derived CDR1 and CDR2 are SGHTA and FQGNSA. Unmatched junction bases numbered 10, after V lost 5 bases and J lost 10 bases. CDR3 loop: CASSPPGLAGGREQFF. The CDR3 bases are TGTGCCAGCAGCCCACCCGGACTAGCGGGAGGCCGGGAGCAGTTCTTC. Together with reference TRBV7-2 and TRBJ2-1, the CDR3 gives the full variable domain: GAGVSQSPSNKVTEKGKDVELRCDPISGHTALYWYRQSLGQGLEFLIYFQGNSAPDKSGLPSDRFSAERTGGSVSTLTIQRTQQEDSAVYLCASSPPGLAGGREQFFGPGTRLTVL.

This clonotype was seen at least ten times. The rearrangement links TRBV12-3 or TRBV12-4 to TRBJ2-1; perhaps D is TRBD1 or TRBD2 (7 bases each). This CDR3 is built from 14 residues. The ends were cut back, 3 bases at V and 7 bases at J, with 13 bases in the middle. The CDR3 DNA sequence: TGTGCCAGCAGTTTCGGGGAGGGGGCAAATGAGCAGTTCTTC. Encoded protein: CASSFGEGANEQFF.

This clonotype has just a few counts. The chain joins TRBV7-8 to TRBJ2-6, with a possible D match to TRBD1 (6 bases). The CDR3 extends over 16 amino acids. Germline V gives CDR1 SGHVS, CDR2 FQNEAQ. Trimming took off 2 bases at V and 2 bases at J, with 10 bases between the two ends. The CDR3: CASSLTGRTGANVLTF. The CDR3 bases are TGTGCCAGCAGCTTAACAGGGAGAACTGGGGCCAACGTCCTGACTTTC.

At least ten counts were recorded for this clonotype. The chain employs TRBV5-1 and TRBJ2-1; 8 nucleotides agree with TRBD2. Germline V gene sequence: CDR1 SGHRS, CDR2 YFSETQ. The V and J ends lost 3 bases and 1 base, in that order; junction bases with no gene match: 15. The CDR3 covers 19 residues. DNA of the CDR3: TGCGCCAGCAGCTCGGTCGGTACTAGCGGAACAGGGTCCTACAATGAGCAGTTCTTC. It is translated as CASSSVGTSGTGSYNEQFF.

In its sample, this clonotype was seen many times. The rearrangement uses TRBV7-2 and TRBJ2-3; perhaps TRBD2 as D (6 bases). The CDR3 contains 14 residues. Looked up from germline, CDR1 is SGHTA and CDR2 is FQGNSA. Trimming left V 7 bases short and J 0 bases short, with 11 bases between. CDR3 sequence (DNA): TGTGCCAGCACCCCGGGGACTAGCACAGATACGCAGTATTTT. This codes for CASTPGTSTDTQYF.

The genes are TRBV7-9 and TRBJ2-1; TRBD2 matches 10 bases. Germline CDR1 and CDR2: SEHNR and FQNEAQ (reference sequence). This CDR3 spans 17 amino acids. Losses at the gene ends were 3 bases for V and 4 bases for J; bases not matched to a gene: 9. As DNA, the CDR3 is TGTGCCAGCAGCTTCCCGTCTAGCGGGAGTTCGTACAATGAGCAGTTCTTC. Translated, it gives CASSFPSSGSSYNEQFF.

This clonotype was observed many times. The chain employs TRBV29-1 and TRBJ2-1, with unresolved D. Germline V lookup: CDR1 SQVTM, CDR2 ANQGSEA. Trimming pared 5 bases from V and 0 bases from J, leaving 11 bases between. The CDR3 length is 14 residues. The CDR3 here is CSVTKTSSYNEQFF. Here the CDR3 DNA reads TGCAGCGTTACAAAGACCAGCTCCTACAATGAGCAGTTCTTC.

This clonotype is deemed medium-sized. The gene calls are TRBV7-2 and TRBJ2-7; D not certain. The CDR3 spans 15 residues. Between the trimmed V and J ends, which lost 0 bases and 0 bases, there was a span of 9 bases. Per the germline V gene, CDR1 is SGHTA and CDR2 is FQGNSA. CDR3 coding DNA: TGTGCCAGCAGCTTAGCCTTAACGAGCTCCTACGAGCAGTACTTC. Amino acid sequence: CASSLALTSSYEQYF.

This clonotype was seen more than once but under ten times. The rearrangement uses TRBV2 and TRBJ2-2; D unresolved. The ends were cut back, 1 base at V and 7 bases at J, with 13 bases in the middle. This CDR3 is built from 15 residues. The V gene's germline CDR1 is SNHLY and CDR2 FYNNEI. CDR3 region: CASSEDSPSNGELFF. The CDR3, as DNA: TGTGCCAGCAGTGAAGACTCCCCCTCCAACGGGGAGCTGTTTTTT.

This clonotype has a count of ten or more. This chain joins TRBV5-4 and TRBJ2-1; 9 bases are a match to TRBD1. This CDR3 comprises 13 residues. CDR1 and CDR2 from the germline V gene are SGHNT and YYREEE (reference sequence). V dropped 4 bases and J dropped 8; count of bases not matched to a gene: 4. The CDR3 nucleotides are TGTGCCAGCAGCCGGGACAGGGAAGATGAGCAGTTCTTC. Its protein product is CASSRDREDEQFF.

This clonotype was detected ten times or more. This chain connects TRBV11-2 to TRBJ2-5, with 7 bases that match TRBD2. J was trimmed by 4 bases and V by 6 bases; bases with no gene match: 26. The CDR3 runs to 20 residues. Germline assignment: CDR1 SGHAT and CDR2 FQNNGV. CDR3 protein: CASSSGWRGLLTSIPETQYF. CDR3 sequence (DNA): TGTGCCAGCAGTTCGGGGTGGCGGGGTCTTTTGACTAGCATCCCAGAGACCCAGTACTTC.

This clonotype was seen many times. The J gene is TRBJ2-2, the V gene TRBV12-3 or TRBV12-4; 8 bases match TRBD1. The CDR3 sequence is 17 residues long. After removal of 5 bases from V and 1 base from J, the junction contained 9 bases not matched to a gene. The CDR3 bases are TGTGCCAGCAGTCACCGGACAGGGAAGGAGAACACCGGGGAGCTGTTTTTT. As protein: CASSHRTGKENTGELFF.

The rearrangement uses TRBV20-1 and TRBJ2-7; maybe TRBD2 (5 bases). Germline CDR1 is DFQATT and CDR2 is SNEGSKA (reference sequence). The CDR3 has 15 residues. Trimming shortened V by 0 bases and J by 2 bases, and 14 bases separated the two germline ends. CDR3 region: CSARDSVRSTYEQYF. The CDR3 DNA sequence: TGCAGTGCTAGAGATAGCGTGCGATCTACCTACGAGCAGTACTTC.

This clonotype came up many times. DNA for the CDR3: TGTGCCAGCCGAGGACAGGGTGAAACTGGCTACACCTTC. Residues: CASRGQGETGYTF. The chain recombines TRBV7-9 with TRBJ1-2; 8 bases fit TRBD1. This CDR3 is built from 13 residues. The J segment lost 7 bases and the V segment lost 8 bases, leaving 9 bases of the junction unmatched. Germline CDR1 reads SEHNR; CDR2 reads FQNEAQ (reference sequence). Full variable domain (missing parts from reference TRBV7-9 and TRBJ1-2): DTGVSQNPRHKITKRGQNVTFRCDPISEHNRLYWYRQTLGQGPEFLTYFQNEAQLEKSRLLSDRFSAERPKGSFSTLEIQRTEQGDSAMYLCASRGQGETGYTFGSGTRLTVV.

This clonotype has more than one count but fewer than ten. The rearrangement links TRBV6-5 to TRBJ2-7; 9 bases are a match to TRBD1. CDR1 and CDR2 from the germline V gene are MNHEY and SVGAGI. The CDR3 runs to 18 residues. The ends lost 5 bases at V and 2 bases at J; junction bases unmatched: 16. CDR3 in DNA: TGTGCCAGCAGTACCGAAGACTGTGGACAGGGGATTGCCTACGAGCAGTACTTC. Its protein is CASSTEDCGQGIAYEQYF.

At least ten counts were recorded for this clonotype. This chain joins TRBV11-2 and TRBJ1-1, with TRBD1 as a possible D gene (5 bases). Germline CDR1 and CDR2: SGHAT and FQNNGV. This CDR3 is built from 14 residues. Between the trimmed V and J ends, which lost 1 base and 5 bases, there was a span of 11 bases. CDR3 sequence: CASSLGTRVTEAFF. Written as DNA, the CDR3 is TGTGCCAGCAGCTTAGGTACCAGGGTGACTGAAGCTTTCTTT.

This clonotype was observed many times. The chain recombines TRBV20-1 with TRBJ1-2, with D perhaps matching TRBD1 (6 bases). Germline lookup yields CDR1 DFQATT and CDR2 SNEGSKA (reference sequence). V was pared by 0 bases and J by 0 bases, with 11 bases between. The CDR3 consists of 15 residues. In DNA form, the CDR3 reads TGCAGTGCTAGAGATTATGGACAGACTAACTATGGCTACACCTTC. Its protein product is CSARDYGQTNYGYTF.

The chain has TRBV20-1 and TRBJ1-1, with D perhaps TRBD1 (5 bases). Germline CDR1 and CDR2: DFQATT and SNEGSKA (reference sequence). This CDR3 is 16 amino acids long. V lost 5 bases and J 3 bases, leaving 22 bases between the germline ends. DNA for the CDR3: TGCAGTGCTCCCCCGTCGGGGGGAAATCGGCACACTGAAGCTTTCTTT. Encoded protein: CSAPPSGGNRHTEAFF.

This clonotype was recorded many times. J is TRBJ2-2 and V is TRBV15; D unresolved. Germline V gene lookup returns CDR1 LNHNV and CDR2 YYDKDF (reference sequence). This CDR3 is built from 14 residues. The ends were cut back, 5 bases at V and 5 bases at J, with 12 bases in the middle. In DNA form, the CDR3 reads TGTGCCACCAGCGGACGAGTGGGGACCGGGGAGCTGTTTTTT. It yields the protein CATSGRVGTGELFF.

In this sample, this clonotype turned up many times. The rearrangement uses TRBV19 and TRBJ2-5; no clear D gene. Trimming pared 6 bases from V and 2 bases from J, leaving 13 bases between. The germline V gene has CDR1 LNHDA and CDR2 SQIVND (reference sequence). This CDR3 is 14 amino acids long. The CDR3 nucleotides read TGTGCCAGTAGCGCCCCTGGCCCGCAAGAGACCCAGTACTTC. This translates into CASSAPGPQETQYF.